A selection of T cell receptor beta chains follows, all from one sample in a study of molecular identifiers for immune sequencing clone quantification. TCRdb reprocessed the PCR reads via MiXCR and lists one record per CDR3 protein. The top ten hold about 0.71% of the sample, which has around 320,000 distinct CDR3 sequences, over 20% seen once. The sequenced sample was naive CD8+ T cells from blood, with Jurkat cell RNA spiked in. The receptors were sampled from a human donor in good health. Some libraries in this study had Jurkat cell RNA spiked in. The CDR3 runs from the conserved cysteine through the conserved F or W. D genes are given only for firm matches. Clone size is given for some rows only: seen once, a few or many times, or a class if the clone is expanded.

cdr3_nt	cdr3_aa	v_call	clone_size	d_call	j_call
TGCAGCGTTGAAGGAGCGTGCGGGAGTTCAGAGACGCAGTACTTC	CSVEGACGSSETQYF	TRBV29-1	.	TRBD2	TRBJ2-5
TGTGCCAGCAGCTTGAAATCAACTAGCACAGATACGCAGTATTTT	CASSLKSTSTDTQYF	TRBV7-9	few	.	TRBJ2-3
TGTGCCAGCAGTACTACGAAAGGGGGGACGAACATTGAAGCTTTCTTT	CASSTTKGGTNIEAFF	TRBV6-6	.	.	TRBJ1-1
TGTGCCAGCAGTTCCTGGGCCCACGGCCAAGATACGCAGTATTTT	CASSSWAHGQDTQYF	TRBV27	.	.	TRBJ2-3
TGTGCCAGCAGTGAGAGTTGGCAGCAGTACTTC	CASSESWQQYF	TRBV2	.	.	TRBJ2-7
TGTGCCAGCAGTGGCGGGACCGATCAGCCCCAGCATTTT	CASSGGTDQPQHF	TRBV6-1	few	.	TRBJ1-5
TGCAGTGCCGAAAAGACAGGGGACAACTATGGCTACACCTTC	CSAEKTGDNYGYTF	TRBV20-1	few	TRBD1	TRBJ1-2
TGCGCCAGCAGCCAAGATTGGATAGCGGCCTACAATGAGCAGTTCTTC	CASSQDWIAAYNEQFF	TRBV4-3	many	.	TRBJ2-1
TGTGCCAGCAGCTTATTAATTACCCGTCTGGGCAGGGCCCTTTCTGGGGCCAACGTCCTGACTTTC	CASSLLITRLGRALSGANVLTF	TRBV7-2	.	.	TRBJ2-6
TGTGCCAGTAGTATGGTGACTAGCGGAGCGAGTATCGACGAGCAGTACTTC	CASSMVTSGASIDEQYF	TRBV19	.	TRBD2	TRBJ2-7
TGTGCCAGCAGCTTAGAGATTGCAGATACGCAGTATTTT	CASSLEIADTQYF	TRBV7-9	many	.	TRBJ2-3
TGCAGTGCTAGATCGGGACAGGACAGCCTCCTGAACACTGAAGCTTTCTTT	CSARSGQDSLLNTEAFF	TRBV20-1	few	TRBD1	TRBJ1-1
TGCGCCAGCAGCCAAGGTTATGGGACTAGCGGCTACGAGCAGTACTTC	CASSQGYGTSGYEQYF	TRBV4-1	few	TRBD2	TRBJ2-7
TGTGCCAGCAGCGTAAGGGGACTGAAGGATTCACCCCTCCACTTT	CASSVRGLKDSPLHF	TRBV9	few	.	TRBJ1-6
TGTGCCAGCAGCTTCGACACGAACTACGAGCAGTACTTC	CASSFDTNYEQYF	TRBV7-2	many	.	TRBJ2-7
TGCAGCGTTGGTCCCGGGGCTTTATCCGAGCAGTACTTC	CSVGPGALSEQYF	TRBV29-1	.	.	TRBJ2-7
TGTGCCAGCAAATTTAGCGGGTTCCCCGGGGAGCTGTTTTTT	CASKFSGFPGELFF	TRBV27	few	TRBD2	TRBJ2-2
TGCGACAGCAGCCAAGACAACATGGGCCTGGACGCCTACGAGCAGTACTTC	CDSSQDNMGLDAYEQYF	TRBV4-3	.	.	TRBJ2-7
TGCGCCAGCAGCGCCGGGGGGGGGCCGCGGAGCTACGAGCAGTACTTC	CASSAGGGPRSYEQYF	TRBV5-1	.	TRBD2	TRBJ2-7
TGTGCCAGCAGTCCCCCCGCGGGTGGCGAGCAGTACTTC	CASSPPAGGEQYF	TRBV27	.	.	TRBJ2-7
TGTGCCAGCAGCTTTTCGACGTATTACACTGAAGCTTTCTTT	CASSFSTYYTEAFF	TRBV7-2	many	.	TRBJ1-1
TGTGCCAGTAGTATAGGTTCCAGGGGTATCGCCTACGAGCAGTACTTC	CASSIGSRGIAYEQYF	TRBV19	few	.	TRBJ2-7
TGTGCCAGCAGTTACTCTAGCGGGGGGGCCAATGAGCAGTTCTTC	CASSYSSGGANEQFF	TRBV6-2/TRBV6-3	few	TRBD2	TRBJ2-1
TGTGCCTGGCGCGAAAGCGGCCCAGGGGAGCAGTTCTTC	CAWRESGPGEQFF	TRBV30	.	.	TRBJ2-1
TGCAGTGCCGTTCGCGAAGGGCTCTCCTACGAGCAGTACTTC	CSAVREGLSYEQYF	TRBV20-1	.	.	TRBJ2-7
TGTGCCAGCAGCTCGTCAGGATCGGCAGGGTTC	CASSSSGSAGF	TRBV6-2/TRBV6-3	.	.	TRBJ2-7
TGTGCCAGCAGTTTTGGGACAGGGGACCCCTCTGGCTACACCTTC	CASSFGTGDPSGYTF	TRBV27	many	TRBD1	TRBJ1-2
TGTGCCAGCAGCCATCAACTTGGGCAGATGAACACTGAAGCTTTCTTT	CASSHQLGQMNTEAFF	TRBV14	many	.	TRBJ1-1
TGTGCCAGCGGCGCGGCACAGCGCTACGAGCAGTACTTC	CASGAAQRYEQYF	TRBV7-6	.	.	TRBJ2-7
TGCGCCAGCAGCCAAGGGGCAGGGGGGCTCAACACTGAAGCTTTCTTT	CASSQGAGGLNTEAFF	TRBV4-3	.	TRBD1	TRBJ1-1
TGTGCCAGCTCGGATCAGGGTACAGATACGCAGTATTTT	CASSDQGTDTQYF	TRBV6-1	many	.	TRBJ2-3
TGCAGTGCTAGAGACAGGGGAATAAACTCTAACTATGGCTACACCTTC	CSARDRGINSNYGYTF	TRBV20-1	once	.	TRBJ1-2
TGCAGCGCCGACGGACCAGCCGGGAATGAGCAGTTCTTC	CSADGPAGNEQFF	TRBV29-1	few	.	TRBJ2-1
TGCAGTGCTAGAGCCCGGGCAGGGGGCGATAAGTATGGCTACACCTTC	CSARARAGGDKYGYTF	TRBV20-1	many	TRBD1	TRBJ1-2
TGTGCCAGCAGCTCAGGATACTACTACGAGCAGTACTTC	CASSSGYYYEQYF	TRBV7-9	.	.	TRBJ2-7